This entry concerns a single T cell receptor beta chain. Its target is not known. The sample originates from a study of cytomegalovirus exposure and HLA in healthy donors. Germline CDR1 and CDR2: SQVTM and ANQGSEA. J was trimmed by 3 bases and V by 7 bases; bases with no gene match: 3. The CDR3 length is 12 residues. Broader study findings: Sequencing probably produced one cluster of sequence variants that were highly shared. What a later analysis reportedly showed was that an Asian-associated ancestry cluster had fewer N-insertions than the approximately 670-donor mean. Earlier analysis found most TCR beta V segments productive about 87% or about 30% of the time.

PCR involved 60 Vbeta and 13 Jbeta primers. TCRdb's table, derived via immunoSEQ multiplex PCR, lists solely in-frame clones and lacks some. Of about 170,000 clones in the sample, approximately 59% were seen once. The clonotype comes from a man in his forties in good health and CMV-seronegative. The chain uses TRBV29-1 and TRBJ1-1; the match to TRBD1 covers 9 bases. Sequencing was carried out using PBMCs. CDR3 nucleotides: TGCAGCGCCCGACAGGGGGACACTGAAGCTTTCTTT. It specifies CSARQGDTEAFF.